The rows below give T cell receptor beta chains drawn from one sample of a study of tumor-infiltrating lymphocytes in oesophageal squamous cell carcinoma. MiXCR, run by TCRdb on the PCR reads, gives a single entry per CDR3 protein. The sample has fewer than 20,000 distinct CDR3 sequences; around 38% are singletons. Sequenced sample: normal esophageal tissue next to the tumor. These receptors were collected from a male donor with esophageal squamous cell carcinoma. Both conserved end residues are part of each CDR3. D genes are given only for firm matches. Clone sizes are given selectively: once, few, many, or a class where the clone is expanded.

V,J,size,D,DNA,CDR3
TRBV5-1,TRBJ2-4,NA,NA,TGCGCCAGCAGCTTGGGAGCCGATAATTCACCCCTCCACTTC,CASSLGADNSPLHF
TRBV27,TRBJ2-3,many,TRBD1,TGTGCCAGCAGTTTAGGGACAGGGAACACAGATACGCAGTATTTT,CASSLGTGNTDTQYF
TRBV7-6,TRBJ2-7,NA,NA,TGTGCCAGCAGCTTGGAGGACGGATTCTACGAGCAGTACTTC,CASSLEDGFYEQYF
TRBV5-1,TRBJ1-5,NA,NA,TGCGCCAGCAGCTTGGGGGCCAGCGGCAATCAGCCCCAGCATTTT,CASSLGASGNQPQHF
TRBV19,TRBJ1-2,few,NA,TGTGCCAGTAGTATCCCCACAGGGAACTATGGCTACACCTTC,CASSIPTGNYGYTF
TRBV7-4,TRBJ2-2,NA,TRBD1,TGTGCCAGCAGCTTAGGACAGGGCGGTAACACCGGGGAGCTGTTTTTT,CASSLGQGGNTGELFF
TRBV7-6,TRBJ2-1,once,NA,TGTGCCAGCAGCTTAGCTTTCCGTCGTAGCGACAATGAGCAGTTCTTC,CASSLAFRRSDNEQFF
TRBV5-1,TRBJ1-6,many,TRBD1,TGCGCCAGCAGCTTAACCGGGACAGTGAATTCACCCCTCCACTTT,CASSLTGTVNSPLHF
TRBV11-2,TRBJ2-4,NA,TRBD1,TGTGCCAGCAGCCCAATGGGACAGGGGGCGTCCTACTTC,CASSPMGQGASYF
TRBV7-7,TRBJ2-1,NA,NA,TGTGCTAGCAGCTTATTTTTTGCAGGGGAAAATGAGCAGTTCTTC,CASSLFFAGENEQFF
TRBV7-9,TRBJ2-3,large,TRBD1,TGTGCCAGCAACCGACAGGGGAGCACAGATACGCAGTATTTT,CASNRQGSTDTQYF
TRBV5-1,TRBJ2-2,NA,NA,TGCGCCAGCAGCCCCGGATTGGACACCGGGGAGCTGTTTTTT,CASSPGLDTGELFF
TRBV5-6,TRBJ2-7,NA,TRBD1,TGTGCCAGCAGCTTGTGGACGGGACAGGTGTTTTACGAGCAGTACTTC,CASSLWTGQVFYEQYF
TRBV7-3,TRBJ2-7,NA,NA,TGTGCCAGCAGCTTTGGCGGGAACTACGAGCAGTACTTC,CASSFGGNYEQYF
TRBV5-1,TRBJ2-3,NA,NA,TGCGCCAGCAGCTACTACGGGACTAGCACAGATACGCAGTATTTT,CASSYYGTSTDTQYF
TRBV5-4,TRBJ2-3,many,NA,TGTGCCAGCAGTTATCTTAGCACAGATACGCAGTATTTT,CASSYLSTDTQYF
TRBV6-1,TRBJ2-7,many,TRBD2,TGTGCCAGCACCCTAGCGGGAGGGTCCTACAATGAGCAGTACTTC,CASTLAGGSYNEQYF
TRBV6-1,TRBJ1-5,many,NA,TGTGCCAGCAGTGAGGCAGGAGGGGATCAGCCCCAGCATTTT,CASSEAGGDQPQHF
TRBV7-9,TRBJ2-7,NA,TRBD1,TGTGCCAGCAGCCTAGGGTCAGGGACAGGGAGCTACGAGCAGTACTTC,CASSLGSGTGSYEQYF
TRBV7-6,TRBJ2-5,few,TRBD2,TGTGCTAGCAGCTTAGCGCCAGCGGGGGGGCAAGAGACCCAGTACTTC,CASSLAPAGGQETQYF
TRBV6-1,TRBJ2-1,medium-sized,TRBD2,TGTGCCAGCAGTGAACTAGCGGGAGGCTACAATGAGCAGTTCTTC,CASSELAGGYNEQFF
TRBV11-2,TRBJ1-4,many,NA,TGTGCCAGCAGCGTAACAGGCGGGGGTAATGAAAAACTGTTTTTT,CASSVTGGGNEKLFF
TRBV7-3,TRBJ2-2,medium-sized,NA,TGTGCCAGCCCCGAAATAAACACCGGGGAGCTGTTTTTT,CASPEINTGELFF
TRBV11-3,TRBJ2-5,NA,NA,TGTGCCAGCAGCTCTGGTCGCGGAGAGACCCAGTACTTC,CASSSGRGETQYF
TRBV7-2,TRBJ2-3,NA,NA,TGTGCCAGCAGCTCTTCAGATACGCAGTATTTT,CASSSSDTQYF
TRBV7-2,TRBJ1-4,medium-sized,NA,TGTGCCAGCAGCCCTCATACAACTAATGAAAAACTGTTTTTT,CASSPHTTNEKLFF
TRBV12-3/TRBV12-4,TRBJ2-1,many,NA,TGTGCCAGCAGACCCACGACACAACCCAAGCAGTTCTTC,CASRPTTQPKQFF
TRBV7-6,TRBJ1-1,medium-sized,NA,TGTGCCAGCAGCCAGGGACACCAGAACACTGAAGCTTTCTTT,CASSQGHQNTEAFF
TRBV6-1,TRBJ1-1,many,NA,TGTGCCAGCAGAGCACAGGGATCTTCGGCTGAAGCTTTCTTT,CASRAQGSSAEAFF
TRBV12-3/TRBV12-4,TRBJ2-7,NA,TRBD2,TGTGCCAGCAGTTTAGTACAGGGACTAGGGTACGAGCAGTACTTC,CASSLVQGLGYEQYF
TRBV12-3/TRBV12-4,TRBJ2-7,NA,TRBD2,TGTGCCAGCAGTTTAATACGGTCGGATCTTCTAGCGGGCCTCCCCTACGAGCAGTACTTC,CASSLIRSDLLAGLPYEQYF
TRBV7-2,TRBJ2-1,large,TRBD2,TGTGCCAGCAGCTTTAGTAGCGGGTCCTACAATGAGCAGTTCTTC,CASSFSSGSYNEQFF
TRBV11-2,TRBJ2-1,once,TRBD1,TGTGCCAGCGACTCCGGGACAGGGGGCCACAATGAGCAGTTCTTC,CASDSGTGGHNEQFF
TRBV12-3/TRBV12-4,TRBJ2-7,many,TRBD1,TGTGCCAGCAGTCTACGACAGGGATTGTGGGAGCAGTACTTC,CASSLRQGLWEQYF
TRBV7-2,TRBJ1-4,medium-sized,NA,TGTGCCAGCAGCTTGACGGGGGGCTATAATGAAAAACTGTTTTTT,CASSLTGGYNEKLFF
TRBV25-1,TRBJ2-5,NA,TRBD2,TGTGCCAGCAGTCCATTCCAGCGGGAGGGCCCCAATGAGCAGTACTTC,CASSPFQREGPNEQYF
TRBV10-1,TRBJ2-2,NA,NA,TGCGCCAGCAGTGAAGGACAGAACACCGGGGAGCTGTTTTTT,CASSEGQNTGELFF
TRBV28,TRBJ2-2,medium-sized,NA,TGTGCCAGCAGTTTGACGACATCGGGTTCCGGGGAGCTGTTTTTT,CASSLTTSGSGELFF
TRBV7-6,TRBJ2-3,few,NA,TGTGCCAGCAGCTCACCTGGACTAAGCACAGATACGCAGTATTTT,CASSSPGLSTDTQYF
TRBV27,TRBJ2-7,many,NA,TGTGCCAGCAGTTTCTTGGGGGGCCAGGCGTACCGGTGGTACTTC,CASSFLGGQAYRWYF
TRBV7-9,TRBJ2-7,NA,NA,TGTGCCAGCAGCTTAGGGGTCGGGAACTCCTACGAGCAGTACTTC,CASSLGVGNSYEQYF
TRBV19,TRBJ2-7,many,TRBD2,TGTGCCAGTAGTACTCGACTAGCGGGCGGCTACGAGCAGTACTTC,CASSTRLAGGYEQYF
TRBV6-1,TRBJ2-2,NA,TRBD2,TGTGCCAGCAGGTGGACTAGCGGGAACACCGGGGAGCTGTTTTTT,CASRWTSGNTGELFF
TRBV7-3,TRBJ2-3,NA,NA,TGTGCCAGCAGCCCCAAGCCCACAGATACGCAGTATTTT,CASSPKPTDTQYF
TRBV7-6,TRBJ2-1,NA,NA,TGTGCCAGCACGAGCGGGTCCTACAATGAGCAGTTCTTC,CASTSGSYNEQFF
TRBV7-6,TRBJ2-5,NA,TRBD1,TGTGCTAGCAGCCCGACAGGGGGAGGAGAGACCCAGTACTTC,CASSPTGGGETQYF
TRBV7-6,TRBJ2-5,NA,TRBD2,TGTGCCAGCAGCTTATTAGCGGGTCAAGAGACCCAGTACTTC,CASSLLAGQETQYF
TRBV6-1,TRBJ2-1,once,NA,TGTGCCAGCAGTGATAGGATTATCGGTGAGCAGTTCTTC,CASSDRIIGEQFF
TRBV7-2,TRBJ2-7,few,NA,TGTGCCAGCCGGGGGGCTAGCTCCTACGAGCAGTACTTC,CASRGASSYEQYF
TRBV5-1,TRBJ2-1,many,TRBD2,TGCGCCAGCAGCCTGCTCGGGACTAGCGGGTTGGGTGAGCAGTTCTTC,CASSLLGTSGLGEQFF